This TCR beta chain was identified in a study of blood T cell repertoires in COVID-19. Across the whole study: The study drew acute and convalescent COVID-19 samples from the United States, Italy and Spain. PBMCs, B-cell-depleted T cells, or T cells provided the cDNA or gDNA that made up the material.

The authors' processing: Estimates of nucleated cell counts were drawn from the amplification of reference gene primers. Here immunoSEQ multiplex PCR was the method, and the copy in TCRdb shows in-frame clones only, minus some. V and J calls and clone size are given by that table; D and trimming were obtained from the DNA. The sample has approximately 100,000 clones, 80% to 95% seen once. This receptor was taken from a man aged 55 to 69 with acute or convalescent COVID-19. The sequenced sample consisted of peripheral blood.

CDR3: CASSSRGGARTDTQYF. The CDR3 nucleotides are TGTGCCAGCAGCTCCCGAGGGGGAGCGAGGACAGATACGCAGTATTTT. The V gene is TRBV7-9, the J gene TRBJ2-3, with D possibly TRBD1 on 6 matching bases. V lost 4 bases and J lost 3, with 17 bases in between. The CDR3 totals 16 residues. Germline V gives CDR1 SEHNR, CDR2 FQNEAQ (reference sequence).